Presented here are 14 T cell receptor beta chains from one specimen sequenced in a study of monozygotic twins with inflammatory bowel disease. TCRdb reanalyzed the 5' RACE reads and collapses them to one entry per CDR3 protein, without DNA. This repertoire includes over 90,000 distinct CDR3 sequences. Sequencing used blood. These TCRs come from a human donor with ulcerative colitis or Crohn's disease, or a healthy co-twin of an affected twin (not recorded which).

The CDR3 is CASSFLGGDQYF. The chain has TRBV27 and TRBJ2-5; TCRdb picks TRBD2, but there is no DNA to check that call. Germline V gene data show CDR1 as MNHEY and CDR2 as SMNVEV (reference sequence). This CDR3 is 12 amino acids long.

The chain joins TRBV24-1 to TRBJ2-5; TCRdb selects TRBD1, and the lack of DNA leaves this call unchecked. Germline V lookup: CDR1 KGHDR, CDR2 SFDVKD. The CDR3 consists of 15 residues. CDR3 protein: CATSDHRGSPGTQYF.

V and J are TRBV29-1 and TRBJ2-7. Per germline, CDR1 SQVTM and CDR2 ANQGSEA. The CDR3 consists of 12 residues. The chain's CDR3 is CSVEYKPREQYF.

The chain employs TRBV18 and TRBJ2-7; TCRdb returns TRBD1, unconfirmable since there is no DNA. CDR3 length: 15 residues. Germline-derived CDR1 and CDR2 are KGHSH and LQKENI. CDR3 region: CASSPPNRGAYEQYF.

This chain's CDR3 is CASSSGFPSTDTQYF. The V and J genes are TRBV7-7 and TRBJ2-3. CDR1 is SSHAT, CDR2 FNYEAQ, per germline (reference sequence). This CDR3 spans 15 amino acids. Variable domain in full (rest from reference TRBV7-7 and TRBJ2-3): GAGVSQSPRYKVTKRGQDVTLRCDPISSHATLYWYQQALGQGPEFLTYFNYEAQPDKSGLPSDRFSAERPEGSISTLTIQRTEQRDSAMYRCASSSGFPSTDTQYFGPGTRLTVL.

This chain links TRBV27 with TRBJ2-2; TCRdb returns TRBD1, unconfirmable since there is no DNA. The CDR3 runs 15 residues. Per germline, CDR1 MNHEY and CDR2 SMNVEV (reference sequence). The CDR3 sequence: CASSTGQVNTGELFF.

The chain joins TRBV11-1 to TRBJ2-2. This CDR3 spans 14 amino acids. CDR1 SGHAT and CDR2 FQDESV come from the germline V gene (reference sequence). The CDR3 protein is CASSLGPGSGELFF.

The CDR3 region is CASSYAGLEANTGELFF. The chain recombines TRBV7-8 with TRBJ2-2; absent DNA, TCRdb's TRBD2 call cannot be checked. Germline V gene sequence: CDR1 SGHVS, CDR2 FQNEAQ. The CDR3 is 17 amino acids.

This chain links TRBV4-1 with TRBJ2-2; the TCRdb call, TRBD1, lacks DNA for checking. The CDR3 has 16 amino acids. CDR1 and CDR2 (germline): MGHRA, YSYEKL. The CDR3 is CASSHQPGQNTGELFF.

The chain joins TRBV7-9 to TRBJ1-6. The CDR3 contains 14 residues. The germline CDR1 and CDR2 sequences are SEHNR and FQNEAQ (reference sequence). The CDR3 loop reads CASSLEGFNSPLHF.

The V and J genes are TRBV18 and TRBJ2-3. Germline lookup yields CDR1 KGHSH and CDR2 LQKENI. CDR3 length: 13 residues. The chain's CDR3 is CASSSVQSDTQYF.

The chain carries TRBV3-1 and TRBJ2-1. This CDR3 is built from 18 residues. The germline CDR1 and CDR2 sequences are LGHDT and YNNKEL (reference sequence). The CDR3 sequence: CASSQVFQDGSSYNEQFF.

This chain connects TRBV7-2 to TRBJ2-7. The CDR3 is 14 amino acids. Germline CDR1 and CDR2: SGHTA and FQGNSA. CDR3 amino acids: CASSLAFRDYEQYF.

The chain uses TRBV6-2 or TRBV6-3 and TRBJ1-5; TCRdb names TRBD1, which stays unverified in the absence of DNA. CDR3 length: 13 residues. CDR1 and CDR2 from the germline V gene are MNHEY and SVGEGT. CDR3 region: CASNLQGDQPQHF.